These 14 T cell receptor beta chains were all obtained from the same sample, sequenced in a study of T cell changes during pregnancy in multiple sclerosis. Sequencing used immunoSEQ multiplex PCR; TCRdb keeps in-frame clones, though not all of them. Of roughly 74,000 clones detected, around 85% appear once; the ten largest clones hold around 3%. Sample: peripheral blood, taken before pregnancy. The receptor source for this set is a female donor with multiple sclerosis, enrolled in a pregnancy study.

The chain is built from TRBV7-2 and TRBJ2-1, with 12 bases lining up with TRBD2. J lost 5 bases, V lost 5 bases, and 1 base had no gene match. This CDR3 is built from 14 residues. Per the germline V gene, CDR1 is SGHTA and CDR2 is FQGNSA. The CDR3 loop reads CASSRTSGDNEQFF. In nucleotides, the CDR3 is TGTGCCAGCAGCAGGACTAGCGGGGACAATGAGCAGTTCTTC.

The chain uses TRBV5-1 and TRBJ2-1; TRBD2 might be the D (5 bases). V shed 0 bases and J shed 0 bases, with 7 bases lying between them. CDR1 is SGHRS and CDR2 is YFSETQ in the germline V gene. CDR3 length equals 15 residues. The CDR3 here is CASSLASGSYNEQFF. In DNA form, the CDR3 reads TGCGCCAGCAGCTTGGCCAGCGGCTCCTACAATGAGCAGTTCTTC.

The chain combines TRBV7-6 with TRBJ1-1; a weak D match, TRBD1 (5 bases). V was pared by 11 bases and J by 5 bases, with 18 bases between. Germline lookup yields CDR1 SGHVS and CDR2 FNYEAQ. The CDR3 contains 13 residues. In DNA, the CDR3 is TGTGCCGCGGGAGGTCCGAGGGGTACTGAAGCTTTCTTT. Amino acid sequence: CAAGGPRGTEAFF.

V and J are TRBV18 and TRBJ1-2; perhaps TRBD1 as D (6 bases). CDR3 length equals 14 residues. V lost 5 bases, J lost 2 bases, and 12 bases lay in between. Per the germline V gene, CDR1 is KGHSH and CDR2 is LQKENI. The CDR3 bases are TGTGCCAGCTCAGAGGACAGCCAGAACTATGGCTACACCTTC. Its protein product is CASSEDSQNYGYTF.

The genes are TRBV27 and TRBJ1-5; 8 positions agree with TRBD1. Looked up from germline, CDR1 is MNHEY and CDR2 is SMNVEV (reference sequence). The CDR3 is 14 residues long. The trim removed 10 bases at V and 2 bases at J, leaving 7 bases unmatched. The CDR3 bases are TGTGCCACCCAGGACAGGGAAGGCAATCAGCCCCAGCATTTT. It yields the protein CATQDREGNQPQHF.

The rearrangement links TRBV7-9 to TRBJ2-1; 8 nucleotides align to TRBD2. V shed 5 bases, J shed 1 base, and the junction held 7 bases outside the gene matches. This CDR3 is built from 16 residues. The germline gives CDR1 SEHNR, CDR2 FQNEAQ (reference sequence). CDR3 amino acids: CASSHLRGGSYNEQFF. In nucleotides, the CDR3 is TGTGCCAGCAGCCACCTTCGGGGGGGGTCCTACAATGAGCAGTTCTTC.

V and J are TRBV5-1 and TRBJ2-7; 8 nucleotides line up with TRBD1. Germline assignment: CDR1 SGHRS and CDR2 YFSETQ. The CDR3 consists of 17 residues. J gave up 7 bases and V 0 bases, and 15 bases lay outside the gene matches. CDR3 loop: CASSLAVFGQGGGEQYF. CDR3 sequence (DNA): TGCGCCAGCAGCTTGGCTGTGTTCGGACAGGGAGGCGGGGAGCAGTACTTC.

The rearrangement uses TRBV7-8 and TRBJ2-2; D remains ambiguous. This CDR3 comprises 16 residues. In germline, CDR1 is SGHVS, CDR2 FQNEAQ. Trimming stripped 5 bases from V and 0 bases from J, with 13 bases between. The CDR3: CASSPRPDTNTGELFF. DNA of the CDR3: TGTGCCAGCAGCCCCCGACCAGACACGAACACCGGGGAGCTGTTTTTT.

The rearrangement joins TRBV5-1 to TRBJ2-1; TRBD1 agrees at 8 bases. This CDR3 is 19 amino acids long. Germline CDR1 and CDR2: SGHRS and YFSETQ. With 0 bases clipped from V and 0 bases from J, the junction kept 11 bases outside the gene matches. In DNA, the CDR3 is TGCGCCAGCAGCTTGGGGACAGGGTTAGTCAGGGCCTCCTACAATGAGCAGTTCTTC. As protein: CASSLGTGLVRASYNEQFF.

CDR3 DNA sequence: TGTGCCAGCAGCCCTAGCCGCGGGACCGGGGAGCTGTTTTTT. Encoded protein: CASSPSRGTGELFF. The gene calls are TRBV11-3 and TRBJ2-2; tentative D call: TRBD2 (5 bases). V was cut by 5 bases and J by 5 bases, with 12 bases left in between. CDR1 SGHNT and CDR2 YENEEA come from the germline V gene. The CDR3 has 14 amino acids.

The chain is built from TRBV6-5 and TRBJ2-3; tentatively, D is TRBD2 (5 bases). The CDR3 length is 13 residues. The germline gives CDR1 MNHEY, CDR2 SVGAGI. V was shortened by 11 bases and J by 5 bases, with 17 bases between the two germline ends. The CDR3 loop is CASEEARGDTQYF. The CDR3, as DNA: TGTGCCTCCGAGGAGGCCCGCGGAGATACGCAGTATTTT.

V gene TRBV25-1 combines with J gene TRBJ1-2; D call uncertain. This CDR3 region has 14 residues. The V end lost 4 bases, the J end lost 3 bases, and 12 bases lay between the germline ends. CDR1 is MGHDK and CDR2 is SYGVNS in the germline V gene. CDR3 DNA: TGTGCCAGCAGTGGGGAGGCGGCATACTATGGCTACACCTTC. It yields the protein CASSGEAAYYGYTF.

This rearrangement joins TRBV13 to TRBJ2-7; maybe TRBD2 (5 bases). The CDR3 is 12 residues long. Between the trimmed V and J ends, which lost 0 bases and 7 bases, there was a span of 7 bases. The germline V gene encodes CDR1 PRHDT and CDR2 FYEKMQ (reference sequence). This CDR3 is CASSLGPGEQYF. Written as DNA, the CDR3 is TGTGCCAGCAGCTTAGGCCCGGGAGAGCAGTACTTC.

The chain joins TRBV2 to TRBJ2-3, with D tentatively TRBD2 (6 bases). This CDR3 comprises 14 residues. V lost 4 bases and J lost 0, with 8 bases in between. The germline V gene encodes CDR1 SNHLY and CDR2 FYNNEI. Here the CDR3 reads CASSGAGSTDTQYF. The CDR3 DNA is TGTGCCAGCAGTGGGGCGGGGAGCACAGATACGCAGTATTTT.